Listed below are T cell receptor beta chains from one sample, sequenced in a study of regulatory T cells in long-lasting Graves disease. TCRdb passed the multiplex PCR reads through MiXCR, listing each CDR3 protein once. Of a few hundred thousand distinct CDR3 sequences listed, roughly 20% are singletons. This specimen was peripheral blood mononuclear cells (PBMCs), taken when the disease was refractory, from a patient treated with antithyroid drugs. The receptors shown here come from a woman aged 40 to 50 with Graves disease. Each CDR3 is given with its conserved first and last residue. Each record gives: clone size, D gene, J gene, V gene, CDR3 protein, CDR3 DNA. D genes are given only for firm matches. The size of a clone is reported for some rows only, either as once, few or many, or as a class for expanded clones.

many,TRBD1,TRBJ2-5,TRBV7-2,CASSSPPGTIVKTGETQYF,TGTGCCAGCAGCTCCCCCCCGGGTACTATAGTGAAGACAGGGGAGACCCAGTACTTC
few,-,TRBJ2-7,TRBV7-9,CASSFGTTIYEQYF,TGTGCCAGCAGCTTCGGGACAACGATCTACGAGCAGTACTTC
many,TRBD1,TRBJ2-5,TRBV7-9,CASSLANTGASVHF,TGTGCCAGCAGCTTAGCGAACACAGGGGCTTCTGTTCACTTC
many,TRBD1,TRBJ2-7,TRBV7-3,CASSTYRGREQYF,TGTGCCAGCAGCACGTACAGGGGGCGCGAGCAGTACTTC
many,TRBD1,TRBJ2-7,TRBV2,CASSDGGQAFYEQYF,TGTGCCAGCAGTGATGGGGGACAGGCCTTCTACGAGCAGTACTTC
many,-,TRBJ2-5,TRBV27,CASSPRGGQGKYQETQYF,TGTGCCAGCAGTCCAAGGGGGGGGCAGGGGAAATACCAAGAGACCCAGTACTTC
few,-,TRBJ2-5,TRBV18,CASSPGLRDETQYF,TGTGCCAGCTCACCGGGGCTAAGGGATGAGACCCAGTACTTC
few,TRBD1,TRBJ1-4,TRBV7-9,CASSEETGYSEKLFF,TGTGCCAGCAGCGAGGAGACAGGGTATAGTGAAAAACTGTTTTTT
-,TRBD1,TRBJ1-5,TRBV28,CASSEDRALNQPQHF,TGTGCCAGCAGTGAAGACAGGGCCCTCAATCAGCCCCAGCATTTT
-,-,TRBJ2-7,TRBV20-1,CSAFRGDRSSYEQYF,TGCAGTGCCTTCCGAGGGGATCGTAGCTCCTACGAGCAGTACTTC
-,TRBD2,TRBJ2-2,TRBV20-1,CSARDPWRASGRNKLNANTGELFF,TGCAGTGCTAGAGATCCTTGGAGAGCTAGCGGCCGCAACAAATTAAACGCGAACACCGGGGAGCTGTTTTTT
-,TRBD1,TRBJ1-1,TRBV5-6,CASSQGQGTGRAFF,TGTGCCAGCAGCCAGGGACAGGGAACGGGGAGAGCTTTCTTT
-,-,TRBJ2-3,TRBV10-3,CAISLLMLESTDTQYF,TGTGCCATCAGCCTTTTAATGCTAGAAAGCACAGATACGCAGTATTTT
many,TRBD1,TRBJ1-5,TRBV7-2,CASSLAGGVSHQPQHF,TGTGCCAGCAGCTTAGCAGGGGGCGTTAGTCATCAGCCCCAGCATTTT
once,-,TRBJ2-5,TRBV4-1,CASSLRVGLGETQYF,TGCGCCAGCAGCCTGCGTGTGGGGTTGGGAGAGACCCAGTACTTC
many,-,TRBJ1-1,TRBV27,CASSSYGAGQSQAFF,TGTGCCAGCAGCTCATACGGCGCCGGACAGAGCCAAGCTTTCTTT
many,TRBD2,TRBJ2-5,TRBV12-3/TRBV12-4,CASSLASGQETQYF,TGTGCCAGCAGTTTGGCTAGCGGCCAAGAGACCCAGTACTTC
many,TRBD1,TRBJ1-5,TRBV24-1,CATSPTGMGNQPQHF,TGTGCCACCAGCCCGACAGGGATGGGCAATCAGCCCCAGCATTTT
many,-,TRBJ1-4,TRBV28,CASSWETVRGKLFF,TGTGCCAGCAGTTGGGAGACGGTTCGGGGGAAACTGTTTTTT
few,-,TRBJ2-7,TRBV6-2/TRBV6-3,CASSQAGKDSSYEQYF,TGTGCCAGCAGTCAAGCCGGGAAGGACAGCTCCTACGAGCAGTACTTC
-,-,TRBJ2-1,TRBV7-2,CASSLTTNNEQFF,TGTGCCAGCAGCTTGACTACAAACAATGAGCAGTTCTTC
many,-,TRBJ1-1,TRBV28,CASRAQGSFGFF,TGTGCCAGCAGAGCCCAGGGGTCTTTTGGATTCTTT
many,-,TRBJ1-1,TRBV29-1,CSVDRGSTEAFF,TGCAGCGTTGACAGGGGTTCCACTGAAGCTTTCTTT
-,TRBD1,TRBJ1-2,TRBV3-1,CASSQDWRGQAGYTF,TGTGCCAGCAGCCAAGATTGGAGGGGACAGGCGGGCTACACCTTC
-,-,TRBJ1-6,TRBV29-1,CSVRQGTNSPLHF,TGCAGCGTTCGCCAGGGAACTAATTCACCCCTCCACTTT
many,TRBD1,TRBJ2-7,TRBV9,CASSVGNRGHEQYF,TGTGCCAGCAGCGTAGGAAACAGGGGGCATGAGCAGTACTTC
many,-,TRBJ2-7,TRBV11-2,CASSLDLRAREQYF,TGTGCCAGCAGCTTAGATCTACGGGCGCGGGAGCAGTACTTC
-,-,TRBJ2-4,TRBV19,CASSIDRASKLIAKNIQYF,TGTGCCAGTAGTATAGACCGGGCCTCGAAATTAATAGCCAAAAACATTCAGTACTTC
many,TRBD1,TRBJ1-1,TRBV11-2,CASSSSGGTEAFF,TGTGCCAGCAGCTCCTCAGGGGGCACTGAAGCTTTCTTT
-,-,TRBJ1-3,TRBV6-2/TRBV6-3,CASSYSTVAGNTIYF,TGTGCCAGCAGTTACTCGACAGTAGCTGGAAACACCATATATTTT
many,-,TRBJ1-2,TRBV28,CASSPRPSLNRAQINYGYTF,TGTGCCAGCAGTCCAAGGCCCTCCCTGAACAGGGCACAAATCAACTATGGCTACACCTTC
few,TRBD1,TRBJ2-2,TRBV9,CASSAAGTGYTGELFF,TGTGCCAGCAGCGCAGCCGGGACAGGGTACACCGGGGAGCTGTTTTTT
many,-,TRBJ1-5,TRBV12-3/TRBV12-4,CASSPSRAKGNQPQHF,TGTGCCAGCAGTCCGAGTAGGGCGAAAGGCAATCAGCCCCAGCATTTT
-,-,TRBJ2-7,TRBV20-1,CSARPRELRAYEQYF,TGCAGTGCTAGGCCCCGGGAACTGAGGGCCTACGAGCAGTACTTC
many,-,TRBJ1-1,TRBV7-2,CASSLARADQAFF,TGTGCCAGCAGCTTAGCTAGGGCGGACCAAGCTTTCTTT
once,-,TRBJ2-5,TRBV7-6,CASSVLSTGLGETQYF,TGTGCCAGCAGCGTCCTCTCTACAGGGTTGGGGGAGACCCAGTACTTC
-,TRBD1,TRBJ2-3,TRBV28,CASSFPGQGGDTQYF,TGTGCCAGCAGTTTCCCGGGACAGGGAGGTGATACGCAGTATTTT
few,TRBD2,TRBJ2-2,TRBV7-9,CASSTAPGLGFGELFF,TGTGCCAGCAGCACAGCCCCGGGACTAGGGTTCGGGGAGCTGTTTTTT
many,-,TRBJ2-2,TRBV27,CATLGLIISGELFF,TGTGCCACTCTGGGCTTAATCATCAGCGGGGAGCTGTTTTTT
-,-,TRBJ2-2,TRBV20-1,CSARGGDRGRREELFF,TGCAGTGCTAGAGGGGGTGATAGGGGGAGAAGGGAGGAGCTGTTTTTT
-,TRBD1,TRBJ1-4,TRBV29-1,CSGGQGGVEKLFF,TGCAGCGGGGGACAGGGGGGAGTTGAAAAACTGTTTTTT
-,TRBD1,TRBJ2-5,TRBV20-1,CGLTGGETQYF,TGCGGACTCACAGGGGGAGAGACCCAGTACTTC
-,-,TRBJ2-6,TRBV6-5,CASSHTKGGSGANVLTF,TGTGCCAGCAGTCACACGAAGGGGGGCTCTGGGGCCAACGTCCTGACTTTC
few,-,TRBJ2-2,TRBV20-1,CSARDGGYGPLYTGELFF,TGCAGTGCTAGAGATGGGGGGTACGGTCCCCTATACACCGGGGAGCTGTTTTTT
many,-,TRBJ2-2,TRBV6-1,CASRRITGELFF,TGTGCCAGCAGGAGAATCACCGGGGAGCTGTTTTTT
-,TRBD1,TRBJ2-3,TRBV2,CASSSRTGRRGTDTQYF,TGTGCCAGCAGTAGTCGGACAGGGCGACGGGGCACAGATACGCAGTATTTT
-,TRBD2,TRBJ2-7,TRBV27,CASSSYLGLAAYEQYF,TGTGCCAGCAGTTCCTATCTGGGACTAGCGGCCTACGAGCAGTACTTC
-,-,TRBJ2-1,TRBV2,CASSERLLAPRLNEQFF,TGTGCCAGCAGCGAACGGCTGCTAGCGCCCCGGTTGAATGAGCAGTTCTTC
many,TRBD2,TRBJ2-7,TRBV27,CASTSGIIPPYEQYF,TGTGCCAGCACTAGCGGGATCATACCCCCCTACGAGCAGTACTTC
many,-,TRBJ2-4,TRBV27,CASSEVGRAKNIQYF,TGTGCCAGCAGTGAAGTGGGTCGGGCCAAAAACATTCAGTACTTC
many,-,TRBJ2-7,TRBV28,CASTHPGRSYEQYF,TGTGCCAGCACCCACCCGGGACGGAGTTACGAGCAGTACTTC
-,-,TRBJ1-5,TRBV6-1,CASSPREGGWQPQHF,TGTGCCAGCAGTCCCCGGGAGGGGGGGTGGCAGCCCCAGCATTTT
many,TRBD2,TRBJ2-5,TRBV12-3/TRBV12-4,CASSSRELAGGRETQYF,TGTGCCAGCAGTTCCAGGGAACTAGCGGGAGGAAGAGAGACCCAGTACTTC